A selection of T cell receptor beta chains follows, all from one sample in a study of graft-versus-host responses after intestinal transplantation. Their cognate antigens are unknown. The table came from immunoSEQ multiplex PCR; TCRdb's copy has only in-frame clones and leaves some out. The sample consists of around 100,000 clones, 91% of them appearing once. The material was unstimulated CD4+ T cells sorted from spleen or lymph node cells, obtained before transplant. The receptors stem from a human donor who was the organ donor for an intestinal transplant. The CDR3 runs from the conserved cysteine through the conserved F or W. The D gene is left open where the match is weak. Size values are once, few and many counts, or a class for expanded clones, and some rows have none.

d_gene: NA
v_gene: TRBV4-3
j_gene: TRBJ2-2
abundance: once
CDR3nt: TGCGCCAGCAGCCAGTTCGGGCGGGGAACCGGGGAGCTGTTTTTT
CDR3aa: CASSQFGRGTGELFF

d_gene: TRBD2
v_gene: TRBV4-3
j_gene: TRBJ2-3
abundance: NA
CDR3nt: TGCGCCAGCAGCCAGAATAGCGGGGGGGCCACAGATACGCAGTATTTT
CDR3aa: CASSQNSGGATDTQYF

d_gene: NA
v_gene: TRBV5-5
j_gene: TRBJ1-6
abundance: NA
CDR3nt: TGTGCCAGCACCTTGAATAGAACACCCCTCCACTTT
CDR3aa: CASTLNRTPLHF

d_gene: NA
v_gene: TRBV7-8
j_gene: TRBJ2-7
abundance: NA
CDR3nt: TGTGCCAGCAGCCCTAAAGTACTATTCCAGTCCAACGTCTACGAGCAGTACTTC
CDR3aa: CASSPKVLFQSNVYEQYF

d_gene: NA
v_gene: TRBV29-1
j_gene: TRBJ1-2
abundance: NA
CDR3nt: TGCAGCGTCACCCTGGGGCGAGGTCATAACTATGGCTACACCTTC
CDR3aa: CSVTLGRGHNYGYTF

d_gene: TRBD2
v_gene: TRBV4-2
j_gene: TRBJ2-3
abundance: NA
CDR3nt: TGTGCCAGCAGCCTCGCGACTAGCGGGGGAAAGTCTGGCACAGATACGCAGTATTTT
CDR3aa: CASSLATSGGKSGTDTQYF

d_gene: NA
v_gene: TRBV7-7
j_gene: TRBJ2-7
abundance: NA
CDR3nt: TGTGCTAGCAGCTTAGGGCAGTTCTACGAGCAGTACTTC
CDR3aa: CASSLGQFYEQYF

d_gene: TRBD2
v_gene: TRBV27
j_gene: TRBJ2-3
abundance: once
CDR3nt: TGTGCCAGCAGTCCCGCGGGGGGGCCGAGCACAGATACGCAGTATTTT
CDR3aa: CASSPAGGPSTDTQYF

d_gene: NA
v_gene: TRBV12-5
j_gene: TRBJ1-5
abundance: NA
CDR3nt: TGTGCTAGTGGTTCGACAGACAATCAGCCCCAGCATTTT
CDR3aa: CASGSTDNQPQHF

d_gene: NA
v_gene: TRBV4-1
j_gene: TRBJ1-5
abundance: NA
CDR3nt: TGCGCCAGCAGCCAAGGAGGGTTTCAGCCCCAGCATTTT
CDR3aa: CASSQGGFQPQHF

d_gene: NA
v_gene: TRBV19
j_gene: TRBJ1-1
abundance: NA
CDR3nt: TGTGCCAGTAGTACAGGGTTGAACACTGAAGCTTTCTTT
CDR3aa: CASSTGLNTEAFF

d_gene: TRBD2
v_gene: TRBV5-1
j_gene: TRBJ2-3
abundance: NA
CDR3nt: TGCGCCAGCAGCCAGGGACTAGCGGGGGGGCCGCGCACAGATACGCAGTATTTT
CDR3aa: CASSQGLAGGPRTDTQYF

d_gene: TRBD1
v_gene: TRBV9
j_gene: TRBJ2-7
abundance: NA
CDR3nt: TGTGCCAGCAGCGTAGCTGCCGGACAGGCTGCCTACGAGCAGTACTTC
CDR3aa: CASSVAAGQAAYEQYF

d_gene: NA
v_gene: TRBV2
j_gene: TRBJ2-5
abundance: NA
CDR3nt: TGTGCCAGCACGGGGAGTGAGTTGGAGACCCAGTACTTC
CDR3aa: CASTGSELETQYF

d_gene: NA
v_gene: TRBV5-1
j_gene: TRBJ1-2
abundance: NA
CDR3nt: TGCGCCAGCAGCCGAGGGGGAGACGATGGCTACACCTTC
CDR3aa: CASSRGGDDGYTF

d_gene: NA
v_gene: TRBV6-6
j_gene: TRBJ1-1
abundance: NA
CDR3nt: TGTGCCAGCAGTTACTCGAGATCGGGGAACACTGAAGCTTTCTTT
CDR3aa: CASSYSRSGNTEAFF

d_gene: TRBD1
v_gene: TRBV11-1
j_gene: TRBJ1-6
abundance: NA
CDR3nt: TGTGCCAGCAGGGGGACAGGGGATTCACCCCTCCACTTT
CDR3aa: CASRGTGDSPLHF

d_gene: TRBD2
v_gene: TRBV6-1
j_gene: TRBJ2-2
abundance: NA
CDR3nt: TGTGCCAGCAGCGGACTAGCGAACACCGGGGAGCTGTTTTTT
CDR3aa: CASSGLANTGELFF

d_gene: NA
v_gene: TRBV4-3
j_gene: TRBJ2-5
abundance: NA
CDR3nt: TGCGCCAGCAGCCAAATGGGGGGGCCGGGTGAGACCCAGTACTTC
CDR3aa: CASSQMGGPGETQYF

d_gene: NA
v_gene: TRBV9
j_gene: TRBJ1-1
abundance: NA
CDR3nt: TGTGCCAGCAGCGTAGACCTTCGGAGTGAAGCTTTCTTT
CDR3aa: CASSVDLRSEAFF

d_gene: NA
v_gene: TRBV19
j_gene: TRBJ2-3
abundance: NA
CDR3nt: TGTGCCACCTTCAACCGGGACACCTGCAAGGATACGCAGTATTTT
CDR3aa: CATFNRDTCKDTQYF

d_gene: TRBD2
v_gene: TRBV2
j_gene: TRBJ2-7
abundance: few
CDR3nt: TGTGCCAGCAGTGAAGGCGGGACTAGCGGGACCCCACGGTACTTC
CDR3aa: CASSEGGTSGTPRYF

d_gene: TRBD1
v_gene: TRBV27
j_gene: TRBJ1-6
abundance: NA
CDR3nt: TGTGCCAGCAGCTTCTTCCCGGGACAGGGAGCCATTTCACCCCTCCACTTT
CDR3aa: CASSFFPGQGAISPLHF

d_gene: NA
v_gene: TRBV28
j_gene: TRBJ1-6
abundance: NA
CDR3nt: TGTGCCAGCAGTTTACAGGACTCCCGTTCACCCCTCCACTTT
CDR3aa: CASSLQDSRSPLHF

d_gene: TRBD1
v_gene: TRBV18
j_gene: TRBJ1-4
abundance: few
CDR3nt: TGTGCCAGCTCACCACGGACAGGGGGTCGCGAAAAACTGTTTTTT
CDR3aa: CASSPRTGGREKLFF

d_gene: TRBD2
v_gene: TRBV6-1
j_gene: TRBJ2-3
abundance: NA
CDR3nt: TGTGCCAGCAGCCTAGCGGGGGGGCCGACAGATACGCAGTATTTT
CDR3aa: CASSLAGGPTDTQYF

d_gene: NA
v_gene: TRBV6-1
j_gene: TRBJ2-1
abundance: NA
CDR3nt: TGTGCCAGCAGTGAAGCTTCCGGGGGGCCCTACAATGAGCAGTTCTTC
CDR3aa: CASSEASGGPYNEQFF

d_gene: NA
v_gene: TRBV7-6
j_gene: TRBJ2-7
abundance: NA
CDR3nt: TGTGCCAGCAGCGAAGACCAGGGTAGGAACGAGCAGTACTTC
CDR3aa: CASSEDQGRNEQYF

d_gene: NA
v_gene: TRBV6-5
j_gene: TRBJ2-7
abundance: NA
CDR3nt: TGTGCCAGCAGCGCTAATTGGTTATACGAGCAGTACTTC
CDR3aa: CASSANWLYEQYF

d_gene: NA
v_gene: TRBV5-1
j_gene: TRBJ1-5
abundance: NA
CDR3nt: TGCGCCAGCAGCTTCGGGGGAAGCAATCAGCCCCAGCATTTT
CDR3aa: CASSFGGSNQPQHF

d_gene: TRBD2
v_gene: TRBV9
j_gene: TRBJ2-1
abundance: once
CDR3nt: TGTGCCAGCAGCGTGCGGGGGGGACGTGAGCAGTTCTTC
CDR3aa: CASSVRGGREQFF

d_gene: TRBD1
v_gene: TRBV7-8
j_gene: TRBJ1-1
abundance: NA
CDR3nt: TGTGCCAGCAGCCCCCAGACAGGGTATCCTGAAGCTTTCTTT
CDR3aa: CASSPQTGYPEAFF

d_gene: NA
v_gene: TRBV18
j_gene: TRBJ2-3
abundance: NA
CDR3nt: TGTGCCAGCTCACCATTGGCAACAGATACGCAGTATTTT
CDR3aa: CASSPLATDTQYF

d_gene: TRBD1
v_gene: TRBV6-5
j_gene: TRBJ2-5
abundance: NA
CDR3nt: TGTGCCAGCAGTTATGAGACAGGGGGTGTCCAAGAGACCCAGTACTTC
CDR3aa: CASSYETGGVQETQYF

d_gene: TRBD2
v_gene: TRBV7-2
j_gene: TRBJ2-2
abundance: NA
CDR3nt: TGTGCCAGCAGCCTAGGACCTAGCGGGGGAGGAACCGGGGAGCTGTTTTTT
CDR3aa: CASSLGPSGGGTGELFF

d_gene: NA
v_gene: TRBV30
j_gene: TRBJ2-3
abundance: NA
CDR3nt: TGTGCCTGGAGTGTACGGGCAGGGAGCACAGATACGCAGTATTTT
CDR3aa: CAWSVRAGSTDTQYF

d_gene: TRBD1
v_gene: TRBV28
j_gene: TRBJ2-7
abundance: NA
CDR3nt: TGTGCCAGCAGTTCCCGGACAGGGAGCTACGAGCAGTACTTC
CDR3aa: CASSSRTGSYEQYF

d_gene: TRBD2
v_gene: TRBV5-6
j_gene: TRBJ2-1
abundance: NA
CDR3nt: TGTGCCAGCAGCCCCCTGACTAGCCGGGGGTATGAGCAGTTCTTC
CDR3aa: CASSPLTSRGYEQFF

d_gene: NA
v_gene: TRBV6-1
j_gene: TRBJ1-2
abundance: NA
CDR3nt: TGTGCCAGCAGTGAAGACAGGGCTAACTATGGCTACACCTTC
CDR3aa: CASSEDRANYGYTF

d_gene: NA
v_gene: TRBV9
j_gene: TRBJ1-1
abundance: NA
CDR3nt: TGTGCCAGCAGCGTAGACCGAATCGGGGGGGCGAACACTGAAGCTTTCTTT
CDR3aa: CASSVDRIGGANTEAFF

d_gene: TRBD1
v_gene: TRBV6-1
j_gene: TRBJ2-1
abundance: once
CDR3nt: TGTGCCAGCAGTGGAGACAGGGGCTACTCTGAGCAGTTCTTC
CDR3aa: CASSGDRGYSEQFF

d_gene: NA
v_gene: TRBV6-1
j_gene: TRBJ2-1
abundance: NA
CDR3nt: TGTGCCAGCAGTGAACAGGGCATCAATGAGCAGTTCTTC
CDR3aa: CASSEQGINEQFF

d_gene: NA
v_gene: TRBV2
j_gene: TRBJ2-7
abundance: NA
CDR3nt: TGTGCCAGCAGTGGTCGAGGGGGGGCCCTGGGGCAGTACTTC
CDR3aa: CASSGRGGALGQYF

d_gene: NA
v_gene: TRBV12-5
j_gene: TRBJ1-2
abundance: once
CDR3nt: TGTGCTAGTGGTTTGGGAGGGCCGGTCTATGGCTACACCTTC
CDR3aa: CASGLGGPVYGYTF

d_gene: NA
v_gene: TRBV28
j_gene: TRBJ1-1
abundance: few
CDR3nt: TGTGCCAGCAGTTTATTGGTGACAGCTGAAGCTTTCTTT
CDR3aa: CASSLLVTAEAFF

d_gene: TRBD1
v_gene: TRBV18
j_gene: TRBJ1-1
abundance: few
CDR3nt: TGTGCCAGCTCATCACAGGGGGCGGACACTGAAGCTTTCTTT
CDR3aa: CASSSQGADTEAFF

d_gene: TRBD2
v_gene: TRBV4-1
j_gene: TRBJ2-1
abundance: NA
CDR3nt: TGCGCCAGCAGCCAACGAGCGGGGGGGCGCGATGAGCAGTTCTTC
CDR3aa: CASSQRAGGRDEQFF